These 30 T cell receptor beta chains share one sample of origin, sequenced in a study of response to subunit inactivated influenza vaccine. TCRdb processed the RT-PCR reads anew with MiXCR; each CDR3 protein has one entry. The sample contains roughly 500,000 distinct CDR3 sequences, 15% to 20% of which appear only once. Material: CD4+ T cells sorted from PBMCs, obtained about 23 months after vaccination. All receptors derive from a man aged 50 to 69 who received an inactivated influenza vaccine.

This chain connects TRBV20-1 to TRBJ2-5, with 12 bases identical to TRBD2. CDR3 length: 15 residues. Trimming cost V 2 bases and J 5 bases; bases outside gene matches: 6. CDR1 and CDR2 from the germline V gene are DFQATT and SNEGSKA (reference sequence). Here the CDR3 reads CSARPRTSGVETQYF. In nucleotides, the CDR3 is TGCAGTGCTAGACCCCGGACTAGCGGGGTGGAGACCCAGTACTTC.

This clonotype showed up just a few times. The chain links TRBV4-3 to TRBJ2-3, with TRBD2 identical over 8 bases. Germline V gives CDR1 LGHNA, CDR2 YSLEER. V shed 5 bases, J shed 11 bases, and the junction held 6 bases outside the gene matches. The CDR3 is 12 amino acids. The CDR3 region is CASSSIAGLQYF. Here the CDR3 DNA reads TGCGCCAGCAGCAGTATAGCGGGACTGCAGTATTTT.

The V and J genes are TRBV6-1 and TRBJ2-5; D may be TRBD1 (6 bases). V was pared by 4 bases and J by 5 bases, with 17 bases between. Per the germline V gene, CDR1 is MNHNS and CDR2 is SASEGT. The CDR3 is made up of 15 amino acids. The CDR3 here is CASSAIGDIRETQYF. CDR3 nucleotide sequence: TGTGCCAGCAGTGCAATTGGGGACATACGGGAGACCCAGTACTTC.

Details on this clonotype: Being one base from a much bigger clone, this may be a read error. This chain uses TRBV18 with TRBJ1-5; D unclear. There are 13 residues in the CDR3. The V gene's germline CDR1 is KGHSH and CDR2 LQKENI. The CDR3 loop reads CAGSPTDNQPQHF. In nucleotides, the CDR3 is TGTGCCGGCTCACCCACAGACAATCAGCCCCAGCATTTT.

This clonotype occurred many times. This chain connects TRBV12-3 or TRBV12-4 to TRBJ2-2; D is ambiguous. V was pared by 2 bases and J by 2 bases, with 12 bases between. The CDR3 covers 16 residues. The CDR3 loop reads CASSLRYSPNTGELFF. Here the CDR3 DNA reads TGTGCCAGCAGTTTACGGTACTCCCCAAACACCGGGGAGCTGTTTTTT.

There are a few counts of this clonotype. The rearrangement joins TRBV15 to TRBJ2-7, with D tentatively TRBD1 (5 bases). Trimming shortened V by 1 base and J by 0 bases, and 7 bases separated the two germline ends. Looked up from germline, CDR1 is LNHNV and CDR2 is YYDKDF (reference sequence). The CDR3 covers 14 residues. The CDR3, as DNA: TGTGCCACCAGCAGAGGCAGGGACTCCTACGAGCAGTACTTC. It encodes CATSRGRDSYEQYF.

This clonotype was counted a few times. The rearrangement links TRBV5-4 to TRBJ2-1; a possible D gene is TRBD1 (6 bases). This CDR3 is built from 13 residues. V was cut by 3 bases and J by 5 bases, with 9 bases left in between. Germline values: CDR1 SGHNT, CDR2 YYREEE (reference sequence). DNA for the CDR3: TGTGCCAGCAGCTCCCAGGGGAACAATGAGCAGTTCTTC. Translating it yields CASSSQGNNEQFF.

This clonotype has just a few counts. V usage is TRBV30 and J usage is TRBJ2-5, with D uncertain. This CDR3 contains 13 residues. Germline lookup yields CDR1 GTSNPN and CDR2 SVGIG (reference sequence). V was shortened by 2 bases and J by 0 bases, with 7 bases between the two germline ends. CDR3 coding DNA: TGTGCCTGGAGTCCCTTGTACCAAGAGACCCAGTACTTC. It codes for CAWSPLYQETQYF.

The chain recombines TRBV2 with TRBJ1-2, with 11 bases aligning to TRBD1. J gave up 8 bases and V 6 bases, and 11 bases lay outside the gene matches. The CDR3 consists of 15 residues. The germline V gene has CDR1 SNHLY and CDR2 FYNNEI. CDR3 nucleotide sequence: TGTGCCAGCAGACGCTATGGACAGGGGGCAGGGGGCTACACCTTC. Residues: CASRRYGQGAGGYTF.

This clonotype was found once. The chain employs TRBV6-1 and TRBJ1-5; weak D call: TRBD1 (6 bases). The germline V gene encodes CDR1 MNHNS and CDR2 SASEGT. The CDR3 runs 14 residues. Deletions cut 6 bases from V and 6 bases from J, with 15 bases between. The CDR3 loop reads CASSGGGGTQPQHF. The CDR3 region has the DNA TGTGCCAGCAGCGGAGGGGGGGGAACTCAGCCCCAGCATTTT.

CDR3 in DNA: TGCGCCAGCCCTTCCGGTCCCCCGGGGAGCTACGAGCAGTACTTC. It encodes CASPSGPPGSYEQYF. The V and J genes are TRBV5-1 and TRBJ2-7; perhaps TRBD2 as D (5 bases). Trimming stripped 7 bases from V and 3 bases from J, with 20 bases between. CDR3 length: 15 residues. Germline CDR1 SGHRS, CDR2 YFSETQ.

The chain recombines TRBV5-6 with TRBJ2-1; perhaps TRBD1 as D (6 bases). The CDR3 totals 14 residues. Germline V CDR1 and CDR2: SGHDT, YYEEEE. Trimming took 4 bases from V and 6 from J, leaving 14 bases between them. For the CDR3, the DNA is TGTGCCAGCAGCCCTCCGACAGGAGGCAATGAGCAGTTCTTC. Residues: CASSPPTGGNEQFF.

This clonotype has just a few counts. This rearrangement joins TRBV5-1 to TRBJ2-5; D might be TRBD1 or TRBD2, each matching 6 bases. CDR1 and CDR2 from the germline V gene are SGHRS and YFSETQ. The CDR3 covers 14 residues. The V end lost 4 bases, the J end lost 2 bases, and 12 bases lay between the germline ends. CDR3 DNA sequence: TGCGCCAGCAGCGGGGGGCCGGGGCAAGAGACCCAGTACTTC. Its protein product is CASSGGPGQETQYF.

In its sample, this clonotype was seen a few times. The rearrangement joins TRBV7-8 to TRBJ2-2; tentatively, D is TRBD2 (5 bases). The CDR3 consists of 14 residues. V lost 6 bases and J lost 5, with 13 bases in between. The V gene's germline CDR1 is SGHVS and CDR2 FQNEAQ. In DNA, the CDR3 is TGTGCCAGCAGTAGACAAGGACTTACCGGGGAGCTGTTTTTT. It encodes CASSRQGLTGELFF.

This clonotype was picked up a small number of times. CDR3 region: CASSLDGEQFF. The DNA for the CDR3 is TGCGCCAGCAGCTTGGACGGTGAGCAGTTCTTC. The chain is built from TRBV5-1 and TRBJ2-1; D unclear. CDR3 length equals 11 residues. The V end was cut by 0 bases, the J end by 9 bases, with 4 bases between. The germline gives CDR1 SGHRS, CDR2 YFSETQ. Drawing the rest from reference TRBV5-1 and TRBJ2-1, the complete variable domain is KAGVTQTPRYLIKTRGQQVTLSCSPISGHRSVSWYQQTPGQGLQFLFEYFSETQRNKGNFPGRFSGRQFSNSRSEMNVSTLELGDSALYLCASSLDGEQFFGPGTRLTVL.

The chain joins TRBV5-1 to TRBJ2-6; D gene unclear. Germline CDR1 is SGHRS and CDR2 is YFSETQ. The V gene lost 4 bases and the J gene lost 0 bases, with 8 bases spanning the gap. This CDR3 has 15 residues. The CDR3 DNA reads as TGCGCCAGCAGCCCCTACGACTCTGGGGCCAACGTCCTGACTTTC. Its protein product is CASSPYDSGANVLTF. Based on the CDR3 plus reference TRBV5-1 and TRBJ2-6, the full variable domain is KAGVTQTPRYLIKTRGQQVTLSCSPISGHRSVSWYQQTPGQGLQFLFEYFSETQRNKGNFPGRFSGRQFSNSRSEMNVSTLELGDSALYLCASSPYDSGANVLTFGAGSRLTVL.

The chain combines TRBV4-3 with TRBJ2-5; perhaps TRBD1 as D (6 bases). Germline V gene lookup returns CDR1 LGHNA and CDR2 YSLEER. The CDR3 length is 14 residues. Trimming took off 0 bases at V and 4 bases at J, with 9 bases between the two ends. CDR3 sequence: CASSQDTGIETQYF. CDR3 DNA sequence: TGCGCCAGCAGCCAAGATACAGGGATAGAGACCCAGTACTTC.

The chain uses TRBV20-1 and TRBJ1-6; 11 bases are shared with TRBD1. Germline assignment: CDR1 DFQATT and CDR2 SNEGSKA (reference sequence). The CDR3 has 15 residues. The junction had 8 bases not matched to a gene; V was cut back by 3 bases and J by 10 bases. CDR3 protein: CSARLGTGGSSPLHF. The CDR3, as DNA: TGCAGTGCTAGGTTAGGGACAGGGGGATCGTCACCCCTCCACTTT.

This clonotype was detected only a few times. The V and J genes are TRBV7-9 and TRBJ1-4; the D is unclear. CDR1 is SEHNR and CDR2 is FQNEAQ in the germline V gene (reference sequence). There are 11 residues in the CDR3. The V and J ends lost 2 bases and 8 bases respectively, with 3 bases between them. DNA for the CDR3: TGTGCCAGCAGCTTAACAGAAAAACTGTTTTTT. It codes for CASSLTEKLFF.

The V gene is TRBV5-5, the J gene TRBJ2-5; D is ambiguous. The CDR3 length is 14 residues. Between the trimmed V and J ends, which lost 5 bases and 1 base, there was a span of 12 bases. Germline-derived CDR1 and CDR2 are SGHKS and YYEKEE (reference sequence). CDR3 sequence: CASRSSLLQETQYF. The CDR3 DNA is TGTGCCAGCAGAAGCAGCTTACTCCAAGAGACCCAGTACTTC.

This clonotype was counted a few times. The V and J genes are TRBV4-2 and TRBJ1-2; possibly TRBD1 for D (6 bases). Trimming shortened V by 1 base and J by 8 bases, and 14 bases separated the two germline ends. The CDR3 runs 14 residues. Germline V gives CDR1 LGHNA, CDR2 YNFKEQ. Here the CDR3 reads CASSQAGELGGYTF. The CDR3 nucleotides are TGTGCCAGCAGCCAAGCAGGGGAATTGGGGGGCTACACCTTC.

The chain links TRBV6-1 to TRBJ2-7; D ambiguous. The CDR3 is made up of 15 amino acids. The V end lost 5 bases, the J end lost 5 bases, and 19 bases lay between the germline ends. Germline CDR1 MNHNS, CDR2 SASEGT. The CDR3 sequence: CASSPRRVRVNEQYF. The CDR3 nucleotides read TGTGCCAGCAGTCCGCGCCGGGTACGGGTGAACGAGCAGTACTTC.

The V and J genes are TRBV29-1 and TRBJ2-2; 7 nucleotides align to TRBD1. Losses at the gene ends were 6 bases for V and 0 bases for J; bases not matched to a gene: 10. In germline, CDR1 is SQVTM, CDR2 ANQGSEA. This CDR3 spans 16 amino acids. The CDR3 here is CSVPLNGQANTGELFF. DNA of the CDR3: TGCAGCGTCCCGCTTAACGGACAGGCGAACACCGGGGAGCTGTTTTTT.

This clonotype has a count of ten or more. J is TRBJ2-7 and V is TRBV20-1, with 10 nucleotides matching TRBD2. V shed 0 bases and J 5 bases; nucleotides not matched to a gene: 7. This CDR3 is built from 15 residues. The germline V gene encodes CDR1 DFQATT and CDR2 SNEGSKA (reference sequence). The CDR3 is CSARDPRLAGDEQYF. The DNA for the CDR3 is TGCAGTGCTAGAGATCCTAGACTAGCGGGCGACGAGCAGTACTTC.

V is TRBV10-3 and J is TRBJ1-2; 9 nucleotides align to TRBD1. In germline, CDR1 is ENHRY, CDR2 SYGVKD. V shed 0 bases, J shed 1 base, and the junction held 6 bases outside the gene matches. The CDR3 runs 17 residues. The CDR3 is CAISESRGQGDNYGYTF. The CDR3 bases are TGTGCCATCAGTGAGTCGCGGGGACAGGGAGATAACTATGGCTACACCTTC.

The chain couples TRBV20-1 to TRBJ2-5; 7 bases fit TRBD1. In germline, CDR1 is DFQATT, CDR2 SNEGSKA (reference sequence). There are 14 residues in the CDR3. The V gene end was trimmed by 2 bases and the J gene end by 2 bases; junction bases not matched to a gene: 5. The CDR3 DNA follows: TGCAGTGCTAGAAAGGGGACAGCACAAGAGACCCAGTACTTC. Protein product: CSARKGTAQETQYF.

In this sample, this clonotype turned up a few times. The V call is TRBV15, the J call TRBJ2-5; D gene ambiguous. In germline, CDR1 is LNHNV, CDR2 YYDKDF (reference sequence). CDR3 size: 11 residues. The V gene lost 6 bases and the J gene lost 5 bases, with 7 bases spanning the gap. The CDR3: CATRWGETQYF. The CDR3 region has the DNA TGTGCCACCAGATGGGGTGAGACCCAGTACTTC.

This clonotype was seen only a few times. The rearrangement joins TRBV7-2 to TRBJ2-7; D is perhaps TRBD2 (6 bases). The germline V gene encodes CDR1 SGHTA and CDR2 FQGNSA. V was shortened by 3 bases and J by 0 bases, with 18 bases between the two germline ends. CDR3 length: 17 residues. The CDR3 here is CASSLVWRSSDSYEQYF. In DNA form, the CDR3 reads TGTGCCAGCAGCTTGGTTTGGCGATCTAGCGACTCCTACGAGCAGTACTTC.

This clonotype has more than one count but fewer than ten. This chain uses TRBV10-3 with TRBJ2-7; D may be TRBD1 or TRBD2 (5 bases each). The germline V and J ends were trimmed by 10 bases and 4 bases, with 20 bases remaining between them. The CDR3 contains 14 residues. CDR1 is ENHRY and CDR2 is SYGVKD in the germline V gene. CDR3 coding DNA: TGTGCCACCAGACCGGGACCCTCTCTTTACGAGCAGTACTTC. It specifies CATRPGPSLYEQYF.

The V gene is TRBV4-1, the J gene TRBJ1-1; possible D gene TRBD1, 5 bases. Germline lookup yields CDR1 MGHRA and CDR2 YSYEKL. The CDR3 runs to 16 residues. Trimming removed 3 bases at V and 1 base at J, with 15 bases between. Here the CDR3 DNA reads TGCGCCAGCAGCCAGGGGTTGGGGACCCCGAACACTGAAGCTTTCTTT. This sequence encodes CASSQGLGTPNTEAFF.